This T cell receptor (beta chain) was identified in a study of blood T cell repertoires in COVID-19. The repertoire was sequenced with immunoSEQ multiplex PCR; TCRdb's copy has only in-frame clones and lacks some. The sample lists 80,000 to 100,000 clones, 90% to 95% seen once, with 4% to 5.5% in the top ten. The V end lost 1 base, the J end lost 7 bases, and 8 bases lay between the germline ends. Germline lookup yields CDR1 LGHNT and CDR2 FRNRAP. The CDR3 has 14 residues. The clonotype comes from a human donor with active COVID-19. The donor label of this sample is uncertain. The rearrangement uses TRBV12-5 and TRBJ1-6, with D possibly matching TRBD1 (6 bases). The specimen sequenced was peripheral blood. The CDR3 is CASGLGGTNSPLHF. CDR3 DNA: TGTGCTAGTGGTTTGGGGGGGACAAATTCACCCCTCCACTTT.